The 23 T cell receptor beta chains below all came from one sample that was sequenced in a study of metastatic and nonmetastatic thyroid tumors. TCRdb re-processed the PCR reads through MiXCR. This table holds about 20,000 clones, around a third found once. All patients were treatment-naive before thyroid surgery. Sample: blood. The receptors stem from a female donor with papillary thyroid cancer or a benign thyroid nodule (not recorded which). Some clones in this sample may be carry-over from other donors' samples.

V gene TRBV7-8 combines with J gene TRBJ2-7; the match to TRBD1 covers 9 bases. The CDR3 is 17 amino acids. V was pared by 1 base and J by 5 bases, with 12 bases of the junction left unmatched. CDR1 is SGHVS and CDR2 is FQNEAQ in the germline V gene. CDR3 protein: CASSLVEWGTGLNEQYF. As DNA, the CDR3 is TGTGCCAGCAGCTTAGTTGAGTGGGGGACAGGGCTGAACGAGCAGTACTTC. The variable domain in full, with the rest retrieved from reference TRBV7-8 and TRBJ2-7, is GAGVSQSPRYKVAKRGQDVALRCDPISGHVSLFWYQQALGQGPEFLTYFQNEAQLDKSGLPSDRFFAERPEGSVSTLKIQRTQQEDSAVYLCASSLVEWGTGLNEQYFGPGTRLTVT.

This clone was seen repeatedly, ten times or more. The chain combines TRBV2 with TRBJ1-2; 7 nucleotides match TRBD1. The trim removed 8 bases at V and 4 bases at J, leaving 10 bases unmatched. Germline values: CDR1 SNHLY, CDR2 FYNNEI. The CDR3 sequence is 14 residues long. CDR3 sequence: CASARGEDLYGYTF. For the CDR3, the DNA is TGTGCCAGCGCCAGGGGGGAGGACCTCTATGGCTACACCTTC.

In this sample, this clone turned up many times. With a much larger clone just one base away, this may be a read error. This sample also contains other DNA sequences that code for the same CDR3. J is TRBJ2-3 and V is TRBV5-1, with D tentatively TRBD1 (5 bases). Trimming removed 0 bases from V and 3 bases from J, with 14 bases in between. In germline, CDR1 is SGHRS, CDR2 YFSETQ. The CDR3 loop spans 16 amino acids. CDR3 sequence reads: CASSLARVGRTDTQYF. The CDR3, as DNA: TGCGCCAGCAGCTTGGCCCGGGTGGGGCGGACAGATACGCAGTATTTT.

Details on this clone: This may arise from a read error, as a much more abundant clone is one base away. The chain links TRBV5-1 to TRBJ1-6; the match to TRBD1 covers 11 bases. CDR1 SGHRS and CDR2 YFSETQ come from the germline V gene. V lost 1 base and J lost 7; bases outside the gene matches: 13. The CDR3 is 19 amino acids. The CDR3 DNA follows: TGCGCCAGCAGCTTGAGTATGCCCGGGACAGGGGGTAGAAATTCACCCCTCCACTTT. Translation: CASSLSMPGTGGRNSPLHF. The full variable domain, with the rest looked up from reference TRBV5-1 and TRBJ1-6, is KAGVTQTPRYLIKTRGQQVTLSCSPISGHRSVSWYQQTPGQGLQFLFEYFSETQRNKGNFPGRFSGRQFSNSRSEMNVSTLELGDSALYLCASSLSMPGTGGRNSPLHFGNGTRLTVT.

At least ten counts were recorded for this clone. This chain uses TRBV7-8 with TRBJ1-3; D remains ambiguous. V lost 7 bases and J 0 bases, leaving 13 bases between the germline ends. The CDR3 loop spans 15 amino acids. CDR1 and CDR2 (germline): SGHVS, FQNEAQ. In DNA, the CDR3 is TGTGCCAGCACTACAGCAAGGTGCTCTGGAAACACCATATATTTT. Its translation: CASTTARCSGNTIYF.

The chain couples TRBV24-1 to TRBJ2-5, with D uncertain. The CDR3 has 15 amino acids. V was shortened by 3 bases and J by 9 bases, with 19 bases between the two germline ends. Germline V gene data show CDR1 as KGHDR and CDR2 as SFDVKD. The CDR3 here is CATSDARPPTGAQYF. For the CDR3, the DNA is TGTGCCACCAGTGATGCCCGGCCCCCGACTGGGGCCCAGTACTTC.

This clone was seen more than once but under ten times. The rearrangement links TRBV5-1 to TRBJ1-1; D not certain. Trimming pared 0 bases from V and 0 bases from J, leaving 3 bases between. The CDR3 is 13 residues long. Germline CDR1 is SGHRS and CDR2 is YFSETQ. CDR3 bases: TGCGCCAGCAGCTTGGCACTGAACACTGAAGCTTTCTTT. Protein product: CASSLALNTEAFF.

The chain recombines TRBV11-1 with TRBJ2-1; 8 bases agree with TRBD2. The CDR3 is made up of 17 amino acids. Looked up from germline, CDR1 is SGHAT and CDR2 is FQDESV (reference sequence). The V gene end was trimmed by 4 bases and the J gene end by 7 bases; junction bases not matched to a gene: 15. This chain's CDR3 is CASSSTPGVAGTNEQFF. Written as DNA, the CDR3 is TGTGCCAGCAGCTCAACCCCCGGGGTAGCGGGGACAAATGAGCAGTTCTTC.

This clone came up many times. A read error is possible here, since a much larger clone lies one base away. The rearrangement links TRBV6-1 to TRBJ2-1; D remains unclear. The CDR3 spans 16 residues. Trimming left V 0 bases short and J 5 bases short, with 14 bases between. The germline CDR1 and CDR2 sequences are MNHNS and SASEGT. DNA of the CDR3: TGTGCCAGCAGTGAAGCTCGTATAGCTCGCCACAATGAGCAGTTCTTC. Protein: CASSEARIARHNEQFF.

In its sample, this clone was seen many times. The CDR3 sequence is CASRGTSGGVETQYF. CDR3 DNA: TGTGCCAGCAGAGGGACTAGCGGGGGGGTCGAGACCCAGTACTTC. This chain joins TRBV2 and TRBJ2-5, with 16 bases aligning to TRBD2. The CDR3 runs 15 residues. Germline V gives CDR1 SNHLY, CDR2 FYNNEI. V was pared by 6 bases and J by 5 bases, with 3 bases of the junction left unmatched.

This clone is medium-sized in the sample. The CDR3 region has the DNA TGCGCCAGCAGCCAAGCCGTCGGGGCTGCGACCTATGGCTACACCTTC. It is translated as CASSQAVGAATYGYTF. The chain has TRBV4-3 and TRBJ1-2; D perhaps matches TRBD1 (5 bases). This CDR3 is built from 16 residues. Between the trimmed V and J ends, which lost 1 base and 4 bases, there was a span of 16 bases. In germline, CDR1 is LGHNA, CDR2 YSLEER.

The V call is TRBV5-1, the J call TRBJ1-3, with D perhaps TRBD1 (6 bases). The CDR3 length is 14 residues. CDR1 is SGHRS, CDR2 YFSETQ, per germline. The germline V and J ends were trimmed by 4 bases and 3 bases, with 11 bases remaining between them. The CDR3 reads CASSPQGNGNTIYF. The CDR3 coding sequence is TGCGCCAGCAGCCCACAGGGTAATGGAAACACCATATATTTT. Drawing the rest from reference TRBV5-1 and TRBJ1-3, the complete variable domain is KAGVTQTPRYLIKTRGQQVTLSCSPISGHRSVSWYQQTPGQGLQFLFEYFSETQRNKGNFPGRFSGRQFSNSRSEMNVSTLELGDSALYLCASSPQGNGNTIYFGEGSWLTVV.

This sequence joins TRBV24-1 and TRBJ2-3; 13 bases match TRBD2. Germline V CDR1 and CDR2: KGHDR, SFDVKD. The CDR3 runs to 17 residues. The V segment lost 6 bases and the J segment 4 bases; nucleotides outside the gene matches: 9. The CDR3 DNA follows: TGTGCCACCAGTTATGGTACTAGCGGGAGGGATGCAGATACGCAGTATTTT. Translation: CATSYGTSGRDADTQYF.

This clone came up many times. The rearrangement links TRBV6-4 to TRBJ2-1; the match to TRBD2 covers 10 bases. The CDR3 length is 15 residues. The germline gives CDR1 MRHNA, CDR2 SNTAGT. J lost 7 bases, V lost 3 bases, and 6 bases had no gene match. The CDR3 DNA reads as TGTGCCAGCAGTGAATTCCTAGCGGGGGTGAATGAGCAGTTCTTC. This translates into CASSEFLAGVNEQFF.

This chain joins TRBV3-1 and TRBJ1-2; the D is unclear. The CDR3 is 13 residues long. Germline lookup yields CDR1 LGHDT and CDR2 YNNKEL (reference sequence). Trimming shortened V by 5 bases and J by 3 bases, and 10 bases separated the two germline ends. CDR3 bases: TGTGCCAGCAGCGTCGCGGCTCACTATGGCTACACCTTC. Translating gives CASSVAAHYGYTF.

This chain links TRBV4-1 with TRBJ1-4; 7 bases map to TRBD1. Germline lookup yields CDR1 MGHRA and CDR2 YSYEKL. This CDR3 region has 17 residues. J gave up 12 bases and V 3 bases, and 19 bases lay outside the gene matches. In nucleotides, the CDR3 is TGCGCCAGCAGCCAGGCTCAGGGGGTAGGCATCACAAGCGAACTGTTTTTT. Its translation is CASSQAQGVGITSELFF.

This clone was seen ten or more times. This chain joins TRBV10-3 and TRBJ2-1; D is unresolved. Trimming took off 2 bases at V and 4 bases at J, with 12 bases between the two ends. There are 15 residues in the CDR3. CDR1 ENHRY and CDR2 SYGVKD come from the germline V gene. For the CDR3, the DNA is TGTGCCATCAGTGAGACGGCGGAGTCTTACAATGAGCAGTTCTTC. This translates into CAISETAESYNEQFF.

The V call is TRBV30, the J call TRBJ1-5; a weak D match, TRBD1 (5 bases). Trimming left V 3 bases short and J 2 bases short, with 11 bases between. The CDR3 is 14 amino acids. CDR1 GTSNPN and CDR2 SVGIG come from the germline V gene (reference sequence). For the CDR3, the DNA is TGTGCCTGGAGCGCCCTGGGGGGCAATCAGCCCCAGCATTTT. The encoded protein is CAWSALGGNQPQHF.

In its sample, this clone was seen a few times. The chain uses TRBV20-1 and TRBJ2-7, with 7 bases aligning to TRBD2. The CDR3 runs to 14 residues. Germline lookup yields CDR1 DFQATT and CDR2 SNEGSKA (reference sequence). The ends lost 2 bases at V and 2 bases at J; junction bases unmatched: 6. CDR3 amino acids: CSARRVREPYEQYF. CDR3 nucleotides: TGCAGTGCTAGAAGGGTGCGGGAGCCCTACGAGCAGTACTTC.

This clone came up many times. A read error may be the cause here, since a much bigger clone is one base away. The V and J genes are TRBV3-1 and TRBJ2-5, with TRBD2 identical over 7 bases. Germline V gives CDR1 LGHDT, CDR2 YNNKEL (reference sequence). V trimming: 4 bases; J trimming: 10 bases; junction bases outside the gene matches: 6. The CDR3 totals 12 residues. This chain's CDR3 is CASSPSLAGQYF. CDR3 sequence (DNA): TGTGCCAGCAGCCCTTCTTTAGCGGGCCAGTACTTC.

As concerns this clone: Its ends do not fully match the called genes, so a read error is possible. The V and J genes are TRBV4-1 and TRBJ1-2; TRBD1 matches at 12 bases. The CDR3 consists of 16 residues. CDR1 and CDR2 (germline): MGHRA, YSYEKL. This CDR3 is CASSPPGQGAKGGNTF. The CDR3 DNA is TGCGCCAGCAGTCCGCCGGGACAGGGGGCAAAAGGTGGCAACACCTTC.

The sample holds a few counts of this clone. The V gene is TRBV20-1, the J gene TRBJ1-5; TRBD1 might be the D (5 bases). Germline V lookup: CDR1 DFQATT, CDR2 SNEGSKA (reference sequence). V lost 4 bases, J lost 0 bases, and 16 bases lay in between. The CDR3 contains 16 residues. CDR3 coding DNA: TGCAGTGCTACTATACCGGGACTCGGTAGCAATCAGCCCCAGCATTTT. Its translation: CSATIPGLGSNQPQHF.

Judged by abundance, this clone is medium-sized (0.01 to 0.1%). The V gene is TRBV20-1, the J gene TRBJ2-7; D remains unclear. V shed 5 bases and J shed 1 base, with 15 bases lying between them. This CDR3 contains 14 residues. CDR1 and CDR2 (germline): DFQATT, SNEGSKA (reference sequence). The CDR3 DNA sequence: TGCAGTGCTGCCGACAATTCCCTTTCCTACGAGCAGTACTTC. Its translation: CSAADNSLSYEQYF.